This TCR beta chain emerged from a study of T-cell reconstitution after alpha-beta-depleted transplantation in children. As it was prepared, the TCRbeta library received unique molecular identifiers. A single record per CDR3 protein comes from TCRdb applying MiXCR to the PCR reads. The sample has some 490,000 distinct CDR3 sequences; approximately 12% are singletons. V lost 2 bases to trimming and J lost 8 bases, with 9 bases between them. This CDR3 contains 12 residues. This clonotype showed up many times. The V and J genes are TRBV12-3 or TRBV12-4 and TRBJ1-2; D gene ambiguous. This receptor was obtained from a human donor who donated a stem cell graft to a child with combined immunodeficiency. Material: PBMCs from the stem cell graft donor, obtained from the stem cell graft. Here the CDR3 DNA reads TGTGCCAGCAGTTTAAATTATCAGGGCTACACCTTC. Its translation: CASSLNYQGYTF.